Here is one TCR beta chain with its context. The antigen is not known. The data were obtained in a study of metastatic and nonmetastatic thyroid tumors. Study context: The authors compared repertoires across blood and tumor or nodule tissue from malignant and benign thyroid patients. Findings and limits, study-wide: Malignant thyroid tumors reportedly had TCR beta diversity that was significantly higher than in benign nodules, in blood and tumor.

Authors' methods: In papillary thyroid cancer, a distant-metastasis classifier was built using CDR3 differences across clinicopathological groups. TCRdb re-analyzed the PCR reads using MiXCR. TCRdb's processing, not the authors' own work, is the source of the V and J calls. The sample has roughly 46,000 clones, under 30% seen once. The CDR3 is 15 amino acids. The ends were cut back, 0 bases at V and 5 bases at J, with 14 bases in the middle. Per germline, CDR1 DFQATT and CDR2 SNEGSKA (reference sequence). No treatment had been given to any patient before thyroid surgery. This sequence originates from a male donor with papillary thyroid cancer or a benign thyroid nodule (not recorded which). Some clones in this sample may be carry-over from other donors' samples. The V and J genes are TRBV20-1 and TRBJ1-5; no definite D call. The sample consisted of blood. CDR3 sequence (DNA): TGCAGTGCTAGAGATCCGGAGGATAACGATCAGCCCCAGCATTTT. Protein sequence: CSARDPEDNDQPQHF.